A single sample is the source of the 28 T cell receptor beta chains below, sequenced in a study of T cell changes during pregnancy in multiple sclerosis. The repertoire was sequenced with immunoSEQ multiplex PCR; TCRdb's copy has only in-frame clones and lacks some. The repertoire has 11,000 or so clones, roughly 80% of them found once; the top ten carry around 11%. This specimen was CD8+ T cells from peripheral blood mononuclear cells, taken after pregnancy. Every receptor here comes from a female donor in good health, enrolled as a control in a pregnancy study.

Comment on this clone: The same CDR3 is also encoded by other DNA sequences in this sample. J is TRBJ2-3 and V is TRBV9; 10 bases match TRBD2. The CDR3 covers 18 residues. The germline gives CDR1 SGDLS, CDR2 YYNGEE. V was clipped by 3 bases and J by 2 bases; unmatched bases: 12. The CDR3 DNA reads TGTGCCAGCAGCGCAGGTAGCGGGGGGCCCGCCCCCACAGATACGCAGTATTTT. As protein: CASSAGSGGPAPTDTQYF.

The chain combines TRBV7-2 with TRBJ2-3, with 13 bases lining up with TRBD2. Losses at the gene ends were 5 bases for V and 4 bases for J; bases not matched to a gene: 12. CDR3 length: 18 residues. Germline values: CDR1 SGHTA, CDR2 FQGNSA. For the CDR3, the DNA is TGTGCCAGCAGCACCACTAGCGGGAGGGCCGTTCGGCCAGATACGCAGTATTTT. It specifies CASSTTSGRAVRPDTQYF.

The rearrangement links TRBV14 to TRBJ2-5, with 8 nucleotides matching TRBD2. The CDR3 has 13 residues. V was clipped by 6 bases and J by 4 bases; unmatched bases: 4. CDR1 is SGHDN, CDR2 FVKESK, per germline. The CDR3 is CASSRTSPETQYF. The CDR3 nucleotides read TGTGCCAGCAGTCGGACTAGCCCAGAGACCCAGTACTTC.

This clone has just a few counts. J is TRBJ2-5 and V is TRBV10-3; TRBD2 agrees at 9 bases. The CDR3 covers 15 residues. CDR1 is ENHRY, CDR2 SYGVKD, per germline. Germline trimming cut 7 bases from V and 5 bases from J; bases unmatched to any gene: 11. CDR3 DNA: TGTGCCATCAAACGAGCGGGAGGTCCTTTTGAGACCCAGTACTTC. The encoded protein is CAIKRAGGPFETQYF.

CDR3 region: CASSPRPGLAGAAQFF. The CDR3 DNA is TGTGCCAGCAGCCCGAGACCGGGACTAGCGGGGGCGGCCCAGTTCTTC. The chain links TRBV7-9 to TRBJ2-1, with 14 bases fitting TRBD2. From germline, CDR1 is SEHNR and CDR2 FQNEAQ (reference sequence). The V gene end was trimmed by 5 bases and the J gene end by 13 bases; junction bases not matched to a gene: 13. The CDR3 length is 16 residues.

The genes are TRBV10-1 and TRBJ2-1, with TRBD2 as a possible D gene (6 bases). This CDR3 comprises 15 residues. The germline gives CDR1 WNHNN, CDR2 SYGVQD (reference sequence). V was clipped by 2 bases and J by 5 bases, with 13 bases between them. CDR3: CASSEVTRRDNEQFF. The CDR3 coding sequence is TGCGCCAGCAGTGAGGTGACTAGGAGGGACAATGAGCAGTTCTTC.

The chain uses TRBV5-8 and TRBJ2-7, with TRBD2 identical over 7 bases. The CDR3 is 15 residues long. Looked up from germline, CDR1 is SGHTS and CDR2 is YDEGEE. V shed 3 bases, J shed 4 bases, and the junction held 10 bases outside the gene matches. Written as DNA, the CDR3 is TGTGCCAGCAGCTGGGCGGGGGATCTAGGATACGAGCAGTACTTC. Translating gives CASSWAGDLGYEQYF. Full variable domain (rest looked up from reference TRBV5-8 and TRBJ2-7): EAGVTQSPTHLIKTRGQQATLRCSPISGHTSVYWYQQALGLGLQFLLWYDEGEERNRGNFPPRFSGRQFPNYSSELNVNALELEDSALYLCASSWAGDLGYEQYFGPGTRLTVT.

As concerns this clone: A single base separates this from a much larger clone, so it may be a read error. The J gene is TRBJ2-3, the V gene TRBV7-3; 9 nucleotides align to TRBD2. The CDR3 is made up of 15 amino acids. The germline CDR1 and CDR2 sequences are SGHTA and FQGTGA. The V and J ends lost 7 bases and 5 bases, in that order; junction bases with no gene match: 10. As DNA, the CDR3 is TGTGCCAGCAACTCCGGCGGGGGGGCCGGAGATACGCAGTATTTT. Amino acids: CASNSGGGAGDTQYF.

The DNA for the CDR3 is TGTGCCAGCAGCCAAGACCCAGGGGCGCCCTACGAGCAGTACTTC. This encodes CASSQDPGAPYEQYF. The rearrangement links TRBV4-2 to TRBJ2-7, with D possibly matching TRBD1 (6 bases). V was clipped by 0 bases and J by 2 bases, with 11 bases between them. Per the germline V gene, CDR1 is LGHNA and CDR2 is YNFKEQ. The CDR3 extends over 15 amino acids.

As regards this clone: A read error may account for a junction end that differs from germline. The J gene is TRBJ1-1, the V gene TRBV6-1; D gene uncertain. From germline, CDR1 is MNHNS and CDR2 SASEGT. The CDR3 totals 14 residues. The CDR3 loop reads CASTEIDLKTEAFF. The CDR3 DNA reads TGTGCCTCCACTGAGATCGACTTGAAGACTGAAGCTTTCTTT.

V and J are TRBV4-1 and TRBJ2-1; D is perhaps TRBD1 (5 bases). The length of the CDR3 is 16 residues. Germline assignment: CDR1 MGHRA and CDR2 YSYEKL. Trimming shortened V by 2 bases and J by 3 bases, and 14 bases separated the two germline ends. CDR3 sequence: CASSQKAPDSYNEQFF. In nucleotides, the CDR3 is TGCGCCAGCAGCCAAAAGGCCCCAGACAGCTACAATGAGCAGTTCTTC.

The rearrangement links TRBV10-1 to TRBJ2-7, with a possible D match to TRBD1 (6 bases). The CDR3 extends over 17 amino acids. Germline CDR1 reads WNHNN; CDR2 reads SYGVQD (reference sequence). The ends were cut back, 8 bases at V and 2 bases at J, with 25 bases in the middle. The CDR3: CASHPGHRYSKTYEQYF. The CDR3 nucleotides are TGCGCCAGCCATCCGGGACACCGTTACAGTAAAACCTACGAGCAGTACTTC.

The V and J genes are TRBV5-7 and TRBJ2-1, with 8 bases matching TRBD2. TRBV5-7 counts as an open reading frame of uncertain function. The CDR3 extends over 16 amino acids. V lost 6 bases to trimming and J lost 0 bases; unmatched junction nucleotides: 8. CDR3 residues: CASKLTSGSSYNEQFF. In DNA, the CDR3 is TGTGCCAGCAAGCTTACTAGCGGAAGCTCCTACAATGAGCAGTTCTTC.

The sample holds a few counts of this clone. DNA of the CDR3: TGCAGTGCTAGAGAAGACAGGGAGCAGTACTTC. Its protein is CSAREDREQYF. V is TRBV20-1 and J is TRBJ2-7; possible D gene TRBD1, 6 bases. The ends were cut back, 0 bases at V and 7 bases at J, with 7 bases in the middle. CDR3 size: 11 residues. Per germline, CDR1 DFQATT and CDR2 SNEGSKA (reference sequence).

The V and J genes are TRBV5-1 and TRBJ2-1; TRBD1 agrees at 7 bases. The V segment lost 1 base and the J segment 6 bases; nucleotides outside the gene matches: 1. This CDR3 has 13 residues. Per germline, CDR1 SGHRS and CDR2 YFSETQ. The CDR3 coding sequence is TGCGCCAGCAGCTTGTCAGGGGGCAATGAGCAGTTCTTC. Its protein is CASSLSGGNEQFF.

V usage is TRBV28 and J usage is TRBJ2-2; 7 nucleotides align to TRBD2. CDR3 size: 21 residues. Germline lookup yields CDR1 MDHEN and CDR2 SYDVKM. J gave up 0 bases and V 6 bases, and 22 bases lay outside the gene matches. DNA of the CDR3: TGTGCCAGCAGAGGCAAGGGGCGGCTACTAGCGACCTCGACGAACACCGGGGAGCTGTTTTTT. It codes for CASRGKGRLLATSTNTGELFF.

V and J are TRBV15 and TRBJ2-1, with TRBD2 matching 13 bases. The germline CDR1 and CDR2 sequences are LNHNV and YYDKDF (reference sequence). The CDR3 is 15 amino acids. With V trimmed by 6 bases and J by 8 bases, 7 bases remained unmatched. CDR3 loop: CATSHGLAGAYEQFF. The CDR3 DNA reads as TGTGCCACCAGTCATGGACTAGCGGGGGCTTATGAGCAGTTCTTC.

This clone was seen a single time. The rearrangement joins TRBV7-8 to TRBJ2-6; 7 bases fit TRBD1. V dropped 1 base and J dropped 1; count of bases not matched to a gene: 16. CDR3 length: 21 residues. Germline V gene data show CDR1 as SGHVS and CDR2 as FQNEAQ. CDR3 DNA sequence: TGTGCCAGCAGCTTAGGGGGGCGTGGGGACAGTGAAATTTCTGGGGCCAACGTCCTGACTTTC. The encoded protein is CASSLGGRGDSEISGANVLTF.

The rearrangement uses TRBV19 and TRBJ1-1; the match to TRBD1 covers 8 bases. The V and J ends lost 1 base and 4 bases, in that order; junction bases with no gene match: 5. From germline, CDR1 is LNHDA and CDR2 SQIVND (reference sequence). The CDR3 length is 15 residues. CDR3 DNA: TGTGCCAGTAGTATAGGTGCTACAGGGGGCACTGAAGCTTTCTTT. It codes for CASSIGATGGTEAFF. Supplemented by reference TRBV19 and TRBJ1-1, the full variable domain reads DGGITQSPKYLFRKEGQNVTLSCEQNLNHDAMYWYRQDPGQGLRLIYYSQIVNDFQKGDIAEGYSVSREKKESFPLTVTSAQKNPTAFYLCASSIGATGGTEAFFGQGTRLTVV.

The chain recombines TRBV7-2 with TRBJ2-2; 9 bases fit TRBD1. This CDR3 is built from 16 residues. Germline V gives CDR1 SGHTA, CDR2 FQGNSA. V was pared by 5 bases and J by 3 bases, with 7 bases of the junction left unmatched. For the CDR3, the DNA is TGTGCCAGCAGCGTACAGGGGGCGCTTCACACCGGGGAGCTGTTTTTT. Protein sequence: CASSVQGALHTGELFF.

The V call is TRBV19, the J call TRBJ1-5; D possibly corresponds to TRBD1 (5 bases). The CDR3 runs 17 residues. In germline, CDR1 is LNHDA, CDR2 SQIVND (reference sequence). V was clipped by 7 bases and J by 6 bases, with 25 bases between them. CDR3 DNA sequence: TGTGCCAGTAATGACCTCTCAAATCGACAGCTCGGTCAGCCCCAGCATTTT. It translates to CASNDLSNRQLGQPQHF.

The chain uses TRBV6-4 and TRBJ2-1; 8 nucleotides agree with TRBD2. The ends lost 5 bases at V and 8 bases at J; junction bases unmatched: 11. CDR1 and CDR2 (germline): MRHNA, SNTAGT. The CDR3 is made up of 15 amino acids. The CDR3 region has the DNA TGTGCCAGCAGTTGGGTGTCGGGGGGGCAAGATGAGCAGTTCTTC. It specifies CASSWVSGGQDEQFF.

The chain joins TRBV28 to TRBJ1-4; a weak D match, TRBD1 (6 bases). Germline V CDR1 and CDR2: MDHEN, SYDVKM. The CDR3 is 14 amino acids. V was clipped by 4 bases and J by 8 bases, with 14 bases between them. CDR3 sequence reads: CASSYEGDEEKLFF. DNA of the CDR3: TGTGCCAGCAGTTATGAGGGGGATGAAGAAAAACTGTTTTTT.

The chain couples TRBV7-3 to TRBJ1-1; D is possibly TRBD1 (5 bases). The CDR3 sequence is 13 residues long. V lost 0 bases and J lost 4, with 6 bases in between. The germline V gene encodes CDR1 SGHTA and CDR2 FQGTGA. The CDR3 region has the DNA TGTGCCAGCAGCTTAACAGGGGTCACTGAAGCTTTCTTT. Amino acid sequence: CASSLTGVTEAFF.

This clone came up once. The gene calls are TRBV7-9 and TRBJ2-4, with D perhaps matching TRBD1 (6 bases). V was cut by 3 bases and J by 1 base, with 10 bases left in between. Germline V lookup: CDR1 SEHNR, CDR2 FQNEAQ (reference sequence). This CDR3 has 15 residues. In nucleotides, the CDR3 is TGTGCCAGCAGCTTCCCAGGGGTCGCCAAAAACATTCAGTACTTC. This sequence encodes CASSFPGVAKNIQYF.

V usage is TRBV2 and J usage is TRBJ1-1, with no clear D. Between the trimmed V and J ends, which lost 4 bases and 6 bases, there was a span of 15 bases. Germline CDR1 is SNHLY and CDR2 is FYNNEI. The CDR3 extends over 14 amino acids. The CDR3 DNA sequence: TGTGCCAGCAGTGGATCGGGTGTCCGGGCTGAAGCTTTCTTT. It encodes CASSGSGVRAEAFF.

The chain couples TRBV9 to TRBJ2-1; possible D gene TRBD2, 6 bases. In germline, CDR1 is SGDLS, CDR2 YYNGEE. V was trimmed by 3 bases and J by 5 bases, leaving 12 bases between them. The CDR3 has 14 residues. CDR3 bases: TGTGCCAGCAGCGCGTCCGGGACTGACAATGAGCAGTTCTTC. This translates into CASSASGTDNEQFF.

The rearrangement links TRBV5-6 to TRBJ2-7; TRBD2 aligns across 12 bases. CDR1 is SGHDT and CDR2 is YYEEEE in the germline V gene. The ends lost 4 bases at V and 5 bases at J; junction bases unmatched: 13. CDR3 length: 17 amino acids. CDR3 protein: CASSPLGTSGRYHEQYF. CDR3 coding DNA: TGTGCCAGCAGCCCACTCGGTACTAGCGGGAGGTATCACGAGCAGTACTTC.